The rows below give T cell receptor beta chains drawn from one sample of a study of PD-1 blockade in classical Hodgkin lymphoma. Profiling relied on immunoSEQ multiplex PCR, and the TCRdb table lists in-frame clones only, not all of them. Of more than 90,000 clones detected, 78% appear once; the ten largest clones hold roughly 10%. Sequenced material: peripheral blood mononuclear cells (PBMCs), taken before the fourth cycle of nivolumab. The receptors stem from a human donor with classical Hodgkin lymphoma. The CDR3 runs from the conserved cysteine through the conserved F or W.

v_call	j_call	cdr3_aa
TRBV7-2	TRBJ2-7	CASSETGDYLEQYF
TRBV11-2	TRBJ2-7	CASSLAADQRRYF
TRBV18	TRBJ2-7	CASSPPGTGYEQYF
TRBV7-3	TRBJ2-2	CASSPPGLAGGANTGELFF
TRBV19	TRBJ1-1	CASGPGRGGTEAFF
TRBV28	TRBJ1-1	CAISEDTEAFF
TRBV5-4	TRBJ1-1	CASSLEGTEAFF
TRBV5-1	TRBJ2-3	CASSLVEGDTQYF
TRBV7-2	TRBJ1-5	CASSPGQGLLGQPQHF
TRBV2	TRBJ2-7	CASSGQGPYEQYF
TRBV6-5	TRBJ1-4	CASSYDRAPREKLFF
TRBV2	TRBJ2-1	CASSRPLYNEQFF
TRBV19	TRBJ2-5	CASSIKGASRLRTQYF
TRBV29-1	TRBJ1-1	CSAFSMNTEAFF